The 18 T cell receptor beta chains in this list originate from one sample, sequenced in a study of shared T cell receptors in the human thymus. Profiling relied on immunoSEQ multiplex PCR, and the TCRdb table lists in-frame clones only, not all of them. The data contain more than 550,000 clones, roughly 88% of them singletons. These same records also appear under a second study, on human thymus T cells.

Sequencing input: thymocytes. The source of these receptors is a girl less than two years old with a congenital heart defect.

The chain has TRBV27 and TRBJ1-2, with 9 positions matching TRBD1. The CDR3 sequence is 13 residues long. Germline values: CDR1 MNHEY, CDR2 SMNVEV (reference sequence). Trimming at V came to 2 bases and at J to 6 bases, leaving 1 base not matched to a gene. The CDR3 region has the DNA TGTGCCAGCAGTTTAGGGACAGGGCATGGCTACACCTTC. As protein: CASSLGTGHGYTF.

The chain uses TRBV25-1 and TRBJ2-1; 9 nucleotides match TRBD2. Germline values: CDR1 MGHDK, CDR2 SYGVNS. Germline trimming cut 2 bases from V and 9 bases from J; bases unmatched to any gene: 14. CDR3 length equals 17 residues. CDR3: CASSEPIERGDCGEQFF. DNA of the CDR3: TGTGCCAGCAGTGAACCCATTGAGCGGGGGGATTGCGGTGAGCAGTTCTTC.

V gene TRBV4-2 combines with J gene TRBJ1-3; no firm D call. This CDR3 contains 16 residues. Germline V gene lookup returns CDR1 LGHNA and CDR2 YNFKEQ. Deletions cut 5 bases from V and 0 bases from J, with 14 bases between. Here the CDR3 reads CASSAHPRVSGNTIYF. Here the CDR3 DNA reads TGTGCCAGCAGCGCCCACCCCCGGGTCTCTGGAAACACCATATATTTT.

The chain joins TRBV9 to TRBJ2-7; D might be TRBD1 (6 bases). CDR1 SGDLS and CDR2 YYNGEE come from the germline V gene. The CDR3 length is 14 residues. V was cut by 4 bases and J by 3 bases, with 14 bases left in between. CDR3 bases: TGTGCCAGCAGCCCACGGACAGATAACTACGAGCAGTACTTC. It encodes CASSPRTDNYEQYF.

The chain carries TRBV5-5 and TRBJ2-5, with D possibly TRBD2 on 6 matching bases. Germline CDR1 reads SGHKS; CDR2 reads YYEKEE (reference sequence). The V end was cut by 4 bases, the J end by 9 bases, with 28 bases between. The length of the CDR3 is 17 residues. As DNA, the CDR3 is TGTGCCAGCAGCGAGTGGAGTGGGGCAGCTCCTGGGGGGTCCCAGTACTTC. Translating gives CASSEWSGAAPGGSQYF.

The chain has TRBV10-3 and TRBJ1-5; a weak D match, TRBD1 (5 bases). Germline CDR1 and CDR2: ENHRY and SYGVKD. Trimming took off 0 bases at V and 7 bases at J, with 10 bases between the two ends. There are 14 residues in the CDR3. This CDR3 reads CAISESPGDQPQHF. The CDR3 DNA reads as TGTGCCATCAGTGAGTCGCCGGGGGACCAGCCCCAGCATTTT.

This chain links TRBV6-6 with TRBJ1-1, with D tentatively TRBD1 (5 bases). Germline CDR1 reads MNHNY; CDR2 reads SVGAGI (reference sequence). The CDR3 spans 10 residues. The ends were cut back, 7 bases at V and 5 bases at J, with 5 bases in the middle. In nucleotides, the CDR3 is TGTGCCAGCACAGGGACTGAAGCTTTCTTT. Protein sequence: CASTGTEAFF.

The genes are TRBV4-1 and TRBJ2-6, with D perhaps matching TRBD1 (6 bases). With 1 base removed from V and 2 bases from J, the gap between germline ends came to 21 bases. The V gene's germline CDR1 is MGHRA and CDR2 YSYEKL. The CDR3 runs 20 residues. The CDR3 bases are TGCGCCAGCAGCCAAGTGGGTATACAGGGACATGCCCCTGGGGCCAACGTCCTGACTTTC. This translates into CASSQVGIQGHAPGANVLTF.

V gene TRBV7-9 combines with J gene TRBJ1-1, with D possibly TRBD1 on 5 matching bases. The CDR3 has 16 residues. Germline V gene sequence: CDR1 SEHNR, CDR2 FQNEAQ (reference sequence). The V end was cut by 1 base, the J end by 1 base, with 13 bases between. The CDR3 nucleotides are TGTGCCAGCAGCTTAGAATTCTACAGGAAGAACACTGAAGCTTTCTTT. This sequence encodes CASSLEFYRKNTEAFF.

V is TRBV4-1 and J is TRBJ1-1, with D hard to call. CDR1 MGHRA and CDR2 YSYEKL come from the germline V gene. The CDR3 runs to 18 residues. V was clipped by 1 base and J by 0 bases, with 18 bases between them. The CDR3 sequence is CASSQGPGQNPLNTEAFF. The CDR3 DNA is TGCGCCAGCAGCCAAGGACCAGGCCAGAATCCCCTGAACACTGAAGCTTTCTTT.

The chain recombines TRBV9 with TRBJ1-3, with TRBD1 matching over 8 bases. The CDR3 length is 17 residues. V was pared by 4 bases and J by 1 base, with 10 bases of the junction left unmatched. Germline V gene lookup returns CDR1 SGDLS and CDR2 YYNGEE. The CDR3, as DNA: TGTGCCAGCAGCCCAACGGACAGGGATGTTTCTGGAAACACCATATATTTT. This codes for CASSPTDRDVSGNTIYF.

The count of this clone is one. The V gene is TRBV15, the J gene TRBJ2-5, with 8 nucleotides matching TRBD2. J was trimmed by 5 bases and V by 1 base; bases with no gene match: 12. The CDR3 has 17 residues. The germline V gene has CDR1 LNHNV and CDR2 YYDKDF (reference sequence). The CDR3 DNA follows: TGTGCCACCAGCAGAGTGTCCCCCGGGGGGGCCGAGGAGACCCAGTACTTC. This sequence encodes CATSRVSPGGAEETQYF.

This clone was counted once. The chain links TRBV5-1 to TRBJ1-2; 7 bases are a match to TRBD1. This CDR3 region has 14 residues. Unmatched junction bases numbered 9, after V lost 4 bases and J lost 6 bases. Germline CDR1 SGHRS, CDR2 YFSETQ. CDR3 amino acids: CASSPGPTGHGYTF. The CDR3 nucleotides are TGCGCCAGCAGCCCCGGACCGACAGGGCATGGCTACACCTTC.

The rearrangement uses TRBV4-3 and TRBJ1-1; 7 bases are shared with TRBD1. Germline CDR1 LGHNA, CDR2 YSLEER. The ends lost 0 bases at V and 5 bases at J; junction bases unmatched: 12. The CDR3 has 17 amino acids. The CDR3 protein is CASSQDRQGEWVTEAFF. The CDR3 nucleotides are TGCGCCAGCAGCCAAGACCGACAGGGTGAGTGGGTGACTGAAGCTTTCTTT.

J is TRBJ1-1 and V is TRBV30; D perhaps matches TRBD1 (5 bases). The CDR3 extends over 13 amino acids. V lost 1 base to trimming and J lost 5 bases, with 11 bases between them. Germline CDR1 and CDR2: GTSNPN and SVGIG (reference sequence). The CDR3 loop is CAWSAQGYTEAFF. Here the CDR3 DNA reads TGTGCCTGGAGTGCGCAGGGATATACTGAAGCTTTCTTT.

This clone was recorded only once. The genes are TRBV2 and TRBJ1-2; a possible D gene is TRBD1 (5 bases). V lost 4 bases to trimming and J lost 4 bases, with 10 bases between them. The CDR3 has 13 residues. The V gene's germline CDR1 is SNHLY and CDR2 FYNNEI. Written as DNA, the CDR3 is TGTGCCAGCAGTGCAGGACATACCTATGGCTACACCTTC. Translation gives CASSAGHTYGYTF.

DNA of the CDR3: TGTGCCAGCGTCGCTAGCGGCGCCCCCGGGGATACGCAGTATTTT. Translation: CASVASGAPGDTQYF. This chain uses TRBV6-5 with TRBJ2-3; TRBD2 matches 7 bases. Germline values: CDR1 MNHEY, CDR2 SVGAGI. The ends lost 8 bases at V and 6 bases at J; junction bases unmatched: 14. The CDR3 length is 15 residues.

The gene calls are TRBV16 and TRBJ1-6, with 10 bases that match TRBD1. Germline CDR1 KGHSY, CDR2 FQNENV. The CDR3 covers 15 residues. Trimming removed 4 bases from V and 11 bases from J; junction bases left unmatched: 8. CDR3 in amino acids: CASSPTDRGRPPLHF. The CDR3 nucleotides are TGTGCCAGCAGCCCAACTGACAGGGGGCGTCCACCCCTCCACTTT.